Listed here are 8 T cell receptor beta chains from one sample, sequenced in a study of blood T cell repertoires in COVID-19. The assay was immunoSEQ multiplex PCR, and TCRdb's table has in-frame clones only and misses some. In the table there are around 390,000 clones, around 87% of which are singletons. Sequenced input: PBMCs or T cells enriched from blood (not recorded which). The receptors were sampled from a woman between 50 and 59 years old who had recovered from COVID-19.

The chain combines TRBV27 with TRBJ1-4; maybe TRBD1 (6 bases). The CDR3 sequence is 15 residues long. V lost 5 bases, J lost 8 bases, and 18 bases lay in between. The germline CDR1 and CDR2 sequences are MNHEY and SMNVEV (reference sequence). For the CDR3, the DNA is TGTGCCAGCAGTCGAGGGGGACCGGTGCGAGAAAAACTGTTTTTT. Translated: CASSRGGPVREKLFF.

This clone appeared once. The gene calls are TRBV7-6 and TRBJ2-1, with 8 bases fitting TRBD2. The germline gives CDR1 SGHVS, CDR2 FNYEAQ. The CDR3 is 16 amino acids. The V segment lost 3 bases and the J segment 0 bases; nucleotides outside the gene matches: 4. The CDR3 sequence: CASSLSSGSSYNEQFF. DNA of the CDR3: TGTGCCAGCAGCTTGTCGAGCGGGAGCTCCTACAATGAGCAGTTCTTC.

The table lists this clone with a few counts. The chain joins TRBV29-1 to TRBJ2-1, with a tentative D call TRBD2 (6 bases). From germline, CDR1 is SQVTM and CDR2 ANQGSEA. The CDR3 is 16 amino acids. The V end lost 4 bases, the J end lost 4 bases, and 20 bases lay between the germline ends. The CDR3 reads CSVVQREWAGYNEQFF. The DNA for the CDR3 is TGCAGCGTTGTTCAACGAGAGTGGGCGGGGTACAATGAGCAGTTCTTC.

This clone was recorded a few times. V usage is TRBV19 and J usage is TRBJ1-1; D not certain. The CDR3 covers 14 residues. Looked up from germline, CDR1 is LNHDA and CDR2 is SQIVND (reference sequence). Trimming stripped 6 bases from V and 0 bases from J, with 11 bases between. The DNA for the CDR3 is TGTGCCAGTAGGTCTGTTGAGGTGAACACTGAAGCTTTCTTT. The encoded protein is CASRSVEVNTEAFF.

The chain links TRBV28 to TRBJ1-2; D ambiguous. Germline V gene lookup returns CDR1 MDHEN and CDR2 SYDVKM. The CDR3 is made up of 12 amino acids. The V and J ends lost 4 bases and 6 bases respectively, with 9 bases between them. DNA of the CDR3: TGTGCCAGCAGTTCCTCCTCGGATGGCTACACCTTC. Translation: CASSSSSDGYTF.

This sequence joins TRBV10-3 and TRBJ1-2; D is possibly TRBD1 (5 bases). CDR1 and CDR2 (germline): ENHRY, SYGVKD. Trimming took 5 bases from V and 7 from J, leaving 23 bases between them. The CDR3 runs 16 residues. This CDR3 is CAISPTGDSVVGGYTF. CDR3 nucleotide sequence: TGTGCCATCAGTCCGACGGGGGACTCGGTAGTCGGTGGCTACACCTTC.

The chain uses TRBV7-2 and TRBJ2-5; 12 nucleotides line up with TRBD2. CDR3 length: 17 residues. Per germline, CDR1 SGHTA and CDR2 FQGNSA. With 5 bases clipped from V and 5 bases from J, the junction kept 12 bases outside the gene matches. CDR3 nucleotide sequence: TGTGCCAGCAGCCCCCGGACTAGCGGGGCCCGTTCGGAGACCCAGTACTTC. Translated, it gives CASSPRTSGARSETQYF.

Details on this clone: The sample has other DNA sequences that encode this CDR3 too. The chain couples TRBV19 to TRBJ1-1; D gene uncertain. Deletions cut 3 bases from V and 2 bases from J, with 7 bases between. CDR1 and CDR2 (germline): LNHDA, SQIVND (reference sequence). CDR3 size: 13 residues. The CDR3 here is CASSISVNTEAFF. The CDR3 bases are TGTGCCAGTAGTATCTCAGTTAACACTGAAGCTTTCTTT. Using reference TRBV19 and TRBJ1-1 for the parts outside the CDR3, the full variable domain is DGGITQSPKYLFRKEGQNVTLSCEQNLNHDAMYWYRQDPGQGLRLIYYSQIVNDFQKGDIAEGYSVSREKKESFPLTVTSAQKNPTAFYLCASSISVNTEAFFGQGTRLTVV.